What follows is one T cell receptor beta chain and its context. These data come from a study of tumor-infiltrating lymphocytes in primary liver carcinoma. A primer matching the constant region was used to make TCR beta cDNA from approximately 500 ng of total RNA. Researchers made the TCR beta libraries by running three nested multiplex PCR rounds with slightly modified ARM-PCR. A C-beta reverse primer was combined with TRBV1-TRBV30 forward primers in the first two PCR rounds, and each round had around 10 cycles. TCRdb re-called the multiplex PCR reads with MiXCR, one entry per CDR3 protein. Of some 180,000 distinct CDR3 sequences in the sample, approximately 80% were seen once. The CDR3 is made up of 16 amino acids. Germline-derived CDR1 and CDR2 are SGHRS and YFSETQ. Unsorted bulk tissue, roughly 20-34 mg of it, served as the source for co-extraction of RNA and DNA.

This clonotype originated in a middle-aged man with primary liver carcinoma and hepatitis B virus infection. The sequenced sample was tumor tissue from primary liver carcinoma. V gene TRBV5-1 combines with J gene TRBJ1-5; 8 nucleotides match TRBD1. The J call may be mistaken, given a closer DNA end match to TRBJ2-3. The CDR3 nucleotides are TGCGCCAGCAGCTGGGGGGAACAGGGGGTAAATCAGCCACAGTATTTT. This sequence encodes CASSWGEQGVNQPQYF.